These 13 T cell receptor beta chains came from one sample sequenced in a study of T cells in localized non-small cell lung cancer. Sequencing used immunoSEQ multiplex PCR; TCRdb keeps in-frame clones, though not all of them. This table has approximately 23,000 clones, roughly nine tenths appearing once. The specimen was peripheral blood, collected before any cancer treatment. The receptors stem from a male donor aged 60 or over with stage I lung adenocarcinoma.

V is TRBV11-3 and J is TRBJ2-7; D is perhaps TRBD2 (5 bases). CDR3 size: 14 residues. In germline, CDR1 is SGHNT, CDR2 YENEEA. Trimming shortened V by 3 bases and J by 3 bases, and 12 bases separated the two germline ends. The CDR3: CASSLGGPVYEQYF. As DNA, the CDR3 is TGTGCCAGCAGCTTGGGCGGGCCAGTCTACGAGCAGTACTTC.

The chain links TRBV19 to TRBJ2-3, with TRBD2 matching 7 bases. There are 14 residues in the CDR3. V lost 3 bases, J lost 6 bases, and 6 bases stayed unmatched. Germline V lookup: CDR1 LNHDA, CDR2 SQIVND (reference sequence). CDR3 sequence reads: CASSIREAGDTQYF. CDR3 coding DNA: TGTGCCAGTAGTATCCGGGAGGCCGGGGATACGCAGTATTTT.

In this sample, this clone turned up a few times. The CDR3 nucleotides read TGTGCCAGCAGTTTAGGAGGCCATCTTTCCTACGAGCAGTACTTC. Translating it yields CASSLGGHLSYEQYF. The chain combines TRBV27 with TRBJ2-7; tentative D call: TRBD2 (5 bases). The CDR3 contains 15 residues. V lost 2 bases to trimming and J lost 1 base, with 12 bases between them. Germline V lookup: CDR1 MNHEY, CDR2 SMNVEV (reference sequence).

The chain couples TRBV6-1 to TRBJ2-5; 9 bases map to TRBD1. The germline CDR1 and CDR2 sequences are MNHNS and SASEGT. This CDR3 spans 14 amino acids. J lost 1 base, V lost 10 bases, and 7 bases had no gene match. The CDR3 region has the DNA TGTGCCATCGCTTGGACAGGGGCCCAAGAGACCCAGTACTTC. This encodes CAIAWTGAQETQYF.

This chain connects TRBV18 to TRBJ1-2, with TRBD1 identical over 9 bases. The J segment lost 6 bases and the V segment lost 2 bases, leaving 10 bases of the junction unmatched. This CDR3 contains 16 residues. CDR1 is KGHSH, CDR2 LQKENI, per germline. CDR3 sequence reads: CASSPITLGQGNGYTF. The CDR3 DNA follows: TGTGCCAGCTCACCAATAACGTTAGGACAGGGGAATGGCTACACCTTC.

The table lists this clone with a count of one. The V and J genes are TRBV18 and TRBJ1-5; weak D call: TRBD1 (5 bases). V was clipped by 6 bases and J by 2 bases, with 14 bases between them. CDR3 length equals 15 residues. The V gene's germline CDR1 is KGHSH and CDR2 LQKENI. For the CDR3, the DNA is TGTGCCAGCTCGGGGGGAATCGGTCGCAATCAGCCCCAGCATTTT. This translates into CASSGGIGRNQPQHF. Filled out from reference TRBV18 and TRBJ1-5, the complete variable domain reads NAGVMQNPRHLVRRRGQEARLRCSPMKGHSHVYWYRQLPEEGLKFMVYLQKENIIDESGMPKERFSAEFPKEGPSILRIQQVVRGDSAAYFCASSGGIGRNQPQHFGDGTRLSIL.

The genes are TRBV28 and TRBJ1-2; TRBD1 agrees at 7 bases. This CDR3 is built from 13 residues. Germline CDR1 MDHEN, CDR2 SYDVKM. V lost 4 bases, J lost 3 bases, and 2 bases stayed unmatched. The CDR3 DNA is TGTGCCAGCAGTTCCGGGACAGACTATGGCTACACCTTC. Its protein product is CASSSGTDYGYTF.

This sequence joins TRBV28 and TRBJ1-5; no firm D call. CDR1 MDHEN and CDR2 SYDVKM come from the germline V gene. The V gene lost 7 bases and the J gene lost 4 bases, with 17 bases spanning the gap. The CDR3 loop spans 15 amino acids. The DNA of the CDR3 is TGTGCCAGCAAGGTTGTGGAAGTTAATAATCAGCCCCAGCATTTT. The encoded protein is CASKVVEVNNQPQHF.

The rearrangement links TRBV7-6 to TRBJ1-5, with D unresolved. Germline assignment: CDR1 SGHVS and CDR2 FNYEAQ. The CDR3 covers 15 residues. The V end was cut by 1 base, the J end by 1 base, with 8 bases between. In DNA, the CDR3 is TGTGCCAGCAGCTTAGTCAGTGGGAGCAATCAGCCCCAGCATTTT. This sequence encodes CASSLVSGSNQPQHF.

The chain is built from TRBV2 and TRBJ1-2; TRBD1 matches at 8 bases. CDR1 SNHLY and CDR2 FYNNEI come from the germline V gene. The junction had 7 bases not matched to a gene; V was cut back by 4 bases and J by 3 bases. This CDR3 contains 15 residues. CDR3 DNA: TGTGCCAGCAGTGGCCAGGGGGCGGCTTACTATGGCTACACCTTC. Encoded protein: CASSGQGAAYYGYTF.

The V gene is TRBV5-6, the J gene TRBJ2-4; TRBD2 might be the D (6 bases). Germline CDR1 and CDR2: SGHDT and YYEEEE. The CDR3 runs 16 residues. Trimming cost V 3 bases and J 5 bases, with 18 bases left between them. The CDR3 protein is CASSSTGLTFQNIQYF. The CDR3 region has the DNA TGTGCCAGCAGCTCGACGGGACTTACCTTCCAAAACATTCAGTACTTC.

The chain joins TRBV9 to TRBJ1-6; 7 bases align to TRBD1. There are 15 residues in the CDR3. J lost 7 bases, V lost 4 bases, and 8 bases had no gene match. Germline V gene lookup returns CDR1 SGDLS and CDR2 YYNGEE. The CDR3 DNA follows: TGTGCCAGCAGCTACCGACAGGGTGGAAATTCACCCCTCCACTTT. Encoded protein: CASSYRQGGNSPLHF.

This sequence joins TRBV21-1 and TRBJ2-6; the D call TRBD1 from the table was never checked on the DNA. TRBV21-1 is recorded as a pseudogene. The CDR3 consists of 17 residues. CDR3 coding DNA: TGTGCCAGCAGCAAAAGGACAGGGAAGACTGGGGCCAACGTCCTGACTTTC. Translated, it gives CASSKRTGKTGANVLTF.